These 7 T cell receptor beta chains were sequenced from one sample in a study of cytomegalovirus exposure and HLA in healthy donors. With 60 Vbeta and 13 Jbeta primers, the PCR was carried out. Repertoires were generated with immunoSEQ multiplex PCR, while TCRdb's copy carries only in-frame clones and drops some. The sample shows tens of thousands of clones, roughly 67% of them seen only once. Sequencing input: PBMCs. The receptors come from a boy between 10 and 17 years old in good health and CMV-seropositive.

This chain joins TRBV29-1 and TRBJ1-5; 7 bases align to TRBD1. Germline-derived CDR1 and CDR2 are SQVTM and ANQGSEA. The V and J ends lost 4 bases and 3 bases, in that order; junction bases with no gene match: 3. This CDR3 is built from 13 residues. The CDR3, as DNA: TGCAGCGTTGGAGACAGGGACAATCAGCCCCAGCATTTT. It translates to CSVGDRDNQPQHF.

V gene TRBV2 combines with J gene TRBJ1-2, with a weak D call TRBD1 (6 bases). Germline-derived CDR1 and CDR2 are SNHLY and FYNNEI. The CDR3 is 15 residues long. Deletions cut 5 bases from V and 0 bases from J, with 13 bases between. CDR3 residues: CASSIAGATNYGYTF. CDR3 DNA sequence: TGTGCCAGCAGTATCGCAGGGGCTACTAACTATGGCTACACCTTC.

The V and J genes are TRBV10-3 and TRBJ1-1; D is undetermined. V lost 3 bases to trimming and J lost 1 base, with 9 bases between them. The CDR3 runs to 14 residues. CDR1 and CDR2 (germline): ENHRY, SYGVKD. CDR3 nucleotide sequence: TGTGCCATCAGTGACCCCAGAAAGAACACTGAAGCTTTCTTT. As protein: CAISDPRKNTEAFF.

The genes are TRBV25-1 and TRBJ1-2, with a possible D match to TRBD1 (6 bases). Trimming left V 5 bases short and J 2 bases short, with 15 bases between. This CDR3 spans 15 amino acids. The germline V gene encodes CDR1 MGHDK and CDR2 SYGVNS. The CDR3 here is CASSIAGASNYGYTF. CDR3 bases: TGTGCCAGCAGTATAGCAGGGGCGTCGAACTATGGCTACACCTTC.

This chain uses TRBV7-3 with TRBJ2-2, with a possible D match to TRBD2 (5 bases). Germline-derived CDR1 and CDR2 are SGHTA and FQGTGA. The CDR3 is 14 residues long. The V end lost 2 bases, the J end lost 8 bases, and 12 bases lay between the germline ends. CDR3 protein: CASSLGGGSGELFF. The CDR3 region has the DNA TGTGCCAGCAGCTTAGGAGGCGGATCTGGGGAGCTGTTTTTT.

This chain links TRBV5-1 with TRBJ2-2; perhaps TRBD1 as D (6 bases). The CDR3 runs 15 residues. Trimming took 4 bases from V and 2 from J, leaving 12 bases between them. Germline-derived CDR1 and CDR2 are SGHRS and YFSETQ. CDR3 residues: CASSQAQGNTGELFF. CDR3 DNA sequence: TGCGCCAGCAGCCAAGCACAGGGTAACACCGGGGAGCTGTTTTTT.

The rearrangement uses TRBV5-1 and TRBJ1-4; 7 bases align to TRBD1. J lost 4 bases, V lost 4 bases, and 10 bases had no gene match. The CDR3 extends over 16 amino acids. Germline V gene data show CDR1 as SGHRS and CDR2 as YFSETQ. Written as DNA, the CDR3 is TGCGCCAGCAGCCGAGGGACAGTTAAGATTAATGAAAAACTGTTTTTT. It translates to CASSRGTVKINEKLFF. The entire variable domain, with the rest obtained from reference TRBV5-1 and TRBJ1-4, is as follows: KAGVTQTPRYLIKTRGQQVTLSCSPISGHRSVSWYQQTPGQGLQFLFEYFSETQRNKGNFPGRFSGRQFSNSRSEMNVSTLELGDSALYLCASSRGTVKINEKLFFGSGTQLSVL.